This T cell receptor (beta chain) is from a study of blood T cell repertoires in COVID-19. Study background: Specimens from acute and convalescent COVID-19 originated in the United States, Italy and Spain. Nucleic acid was either cDNA or gDNA, and it came from T cells, B-cell-depleted T cells, or PBMCs.

The CDR3 spans 14 residues. CDR1 and CDR2 (germline): SGHDT, YYEEEE. The V and J ends lost 0 bases and 4 bases respectively, with 8 bases between them. How the authors handled the data: By means of reference gene primer amplification, nucleated cell counts were estimated. The repertoire was sequenced with immunoSEQ multiplex PCR; TCRdb's copy has only in-frame clones and lacks some. V and J calls and clone size are those listed in that table; D and trimming were worked out from the DNA. There are fewer than 250,000 clones in the sample; about 86% occur only once, and roughly 8% lies in the top ten. The chain is built from TRBV5-6 and TRBJ1-3, with a possible D match to TRBD1 (6 bases). The specimen was peripheral blood. The TCR originated in a woman in her fifties or sixties with acute or convalescent COVID-19. The CDR3 bases are TGTGCCAGCAGCTTGGGGACAGTAGGAAACACCATATATTTT. This codes for CASSLGTVGNTIYF.